Listed below are T cell receptor beta chains from one sample, sequenced in a study of blood T cell repertoires in COVID-19. TCRdb keeps only in-frame clones here, not all; method: immunoSEQ multiplex PCR. The profile covers about 59,000 clones, with less than 75% appearing a single time and around 13% taken by the ten largest. What was sequenced was peripheral blood. Every receptor here comes from a woman in her seventies with acute or convalescent COVID-19. CDR3s include the opening cysteine and the closing phenylalanine or tryptophan. The D gene is left open where the match is weak. The size of a clone is reported for some rows only, either as once, few or many, or as a class for expanded clones.

d_call	clone_size	v_call	j_call	cdr3_aa	cdr3_nt
TRBD1	NA	TRBV10-2	TRBJ1-5	CATVDRQGPNQPQHF	TGCGCCACCGTTGACAGACAGGGTCCCAATCAGCCCCAGCATTTT
NA	NA	TRBV29-1	TRBJ1-2	CSVGAGPAYGYTF	TGCAGCGTTGGAGCGGGACCCGCTTATGGCTACACCTTC
NA	NA	TRBV19	TRBJ1-1	CASTLPGRAAFF	TGTGCCAGTACCCTCCCCGGGAGGGCTGCTTTCTTT
NA	NA	TRBV5-1	TRBJ1-1	CASSSRGGQHTEAFF	TGCGCCAGCAGCTCACGGGGTGGACAGCACACTGAAGCTTTCTTT
NA	NA	TRBV12-5	TRBJ1-2	CATSQRGYTF	TGTGCTACCAGCCAGCGGGGCTACACCTTC
TRBD1	NA	TRBV6-1	TRBJ1-2	CASSEAFPPRSRGNGYTF	TGTGCCAGCAGTGAAGCTTTCCCCCCGCGCAGCAGGGGGAATGGCTACACCTTC
NA	NA	TRBV19	TRBJ1-1	CASSRGGWTEAFF	TGTGCCAGTAGTCGAGGGGGATGGACTGAAGCTTTCTTT
NA	NA	TRBV5-1	TRBJ1-5	CASSFAGNQPQHF	TGCGCCAGCAGCTTTGCGGGTAATCAGCCCCAGCATTTT
NA	NA	TRBV7-6	TRBJ2-7	CASSQGGGLGYEQYF	TGTGCCAGCAGCCAAGGGGGGGGGCTGGGGTACGAGCAGTACTTC
NA	NA	TRBV6-6	TRBJ2-1	CASSYVGRNYNEQFF	TGTGCCAGCAGTTACGTAGGCAGGAACTACAATGAGCAGTTCTTC
NA	few	TRBV4-1	TRBJ1-4	CASSQEVSIVKPNEKLFF	TGCGCCAGCAGCCAAGAAGTGTCTATCGTGAAACCAAATGAAAAACTGTTTTTT
TRBD1	NA	TRBV2	TRBJ1-1	CATRSAGQGSTEAFF	TGTGCCACTCGTAGTGCGGGACAGGGATCAACTGAAGCTTTCTTT
TRBD1	once	TRBV19	TRBJ1-2	CASSIITGGGGYTF	TGTGCCAGTAGTATAATAACAGGGGGCGGTGGCTACACCTTC
TRBD1	NA	TRBV24-1	TRBJ1-3	CATSDPDRGRPRTYSGNTIYF	TGTGCCACCAGTGACCCGGACAGGGGGCGGCCCCGGACTTATTCTGGAAACACCATATATTTT
NA	few	TRBV6-5	TRBJ1-2	CASRVQGGISYTF	TGTGCCAGCAGGGTGCAGGGAGGAATTAGCTACACCTTC
TRBD1	once	TRBV5-1	TRBJ1-3	CASSWGQAGNTIYF	TGCGCCAGCAGCTGGGGACAGGCTGGAAACACCATATATTTT
NA	few	TRBV6-5	TRBJ1-6	CASSREQSWGSPLHF	TGTGCCAGCAGTCGGGAGCAGTCCTGGGGTTCACCCCTCCACTTT
NA	NA	TRBV11-3	TRBJ1-6	CASSLGGSRSPLHF	TGTGCCAGCAGCTTAGGAGGATCACGATCACCCCTCCACTTT
NA	NA	TRBV29-1	TRBJ2-2	CSVEGQGSANTGELFF	TGCAGCGTTGAAGGGCAGGGCTCAGCGAACACCGGGGAGCTGTTTTTT
NA	NA	TRBV5-1	TRBJ2-1	CASSFRGALRNEQFF	TGCGCCAGCAGCTTTCGGGGGGCGTTACGCAATGAGCAGTTCTTC
NA	few	TRBV29-1	TRBJ1-2	CSVDSNYGYTF	TGCAGCGTTGACAGTAACTATGGCTACACCTTC
NA	NA	TRBV6-1	TRBJ2-2	CASSEWAGNTGELFF	TGTGCCAGCAGTGAGTGGGCAGGGAACACCGGGGAGCTGTTTTTT
TRBD1	NA	TRBV9	TRBJ2-1	CASSVGQGTMDEQFF	TGTGCCAGCAGCGTAGGACAGGGAACTATGGATGAGCAGTTCTTC
TRBD1	NA	TRBV5-1	TRBJ1-1	CASSFNRGSLEAFF	TGCGCCAGCAGCTTTAACAGGGGCTCTCTTGAAGCTTTCTTT
TRBD1	NA	TRBV2	TRBJ2-3	CASKGAEIDTQYF	TGTGCCAGTAAGGGGGCTGAGATAGATACGCAGTATTTT
NA	NA	TRBV30	TRBJ2-4	CAWSSRYEGHF	TGTGCCTGGAGTTCGAGGTACGAAGGTCACTTC
TRBD1	NA	TRBV24-1	TRBJ1-2	CATSDQRTGSSYGYTF	TGTGCCACCAGTGATCAACGGACAGGGTCGTCCTATGGCTACACCTTC
NA	few	TRBV29-1	TRBJ2-1	CSVEAVSYNEQFF	TGCAGCGTTGAAGCGGTCTCCTACAATGAGCAGTTCTTC
NA	NA	TRBV9	TRBJ2-2	CASSVRDTGELFF	TGTGCCAGCAGCGTACGCGACACCGGGGAGCTGTTTTTT
TRBD1	medium-sized	TRBV5-1	TRBJ1-5	CASSPDGQGNQPQHF	TGCGCCAGCAGCCCGGATGGACAGGGGAATCAGCCCCAGCATTTT
TRBD1	NA	TRBV2	TRBJ1-3	CASSVDRTGYTIYF	TGTGCCAGCAGTGTGGACAGGACTGGATACACCATATATTTT
TRBD1	few	TRBV6-1	TRBJ1-1	CASSEGSAGGRAFF	TGTGCCAGCAGTGAAGGATCCGCAGGGGGTCGAGCTTTCTTT
TRBD2	NA	TRBV6-5	TRBJ2-7	CASCSSGGSYEQYF	TGTGCCAGCTGCTCGAGCGGGGGTTCCTACGAGCAGTACTTC
NA	few	TRBV15	TRBJ1-6	CATSRKTSGSVSPLHF	TGTGCCACCAGCAGGAAGACATCAGGGTCGGTATCACCCCTCCACTTT
NA	NA	TRBV7-9	TRBJ2-3	CASSWRGGPVDGTDTQYF	TGTGCCAGCAGCTGGAGGGGGGGGCCCGTCGATGGCACAGATACGCAGTATTTT
NA	NA	TRBV9	TRBJ1-3	CASSVTGGDGNTIYF	TGTGCCAGCAGCGTAACGGGGGGGGATGGAAACACCATATATTTT
TRBD2	once	TRBV4-1	TRBJ2-1	CASSQVSSGGSNEQFF	TGCGCCAGCAGCCAAGTGTCGAGCGGGGGGTCCAATGAGCAGTTCTTC
NA	few	TRBV5-1	TRBJ2-6	CASSLDWAGRSGANVLTF	TGCGCCAGCAGCTTGGATTGGGCAGGCCGCTCTGGGGCCAACGTCCTGACTTTC
NA	NA	TRBV24-1	TRBJ2-6	CATSEGRAGANVLTF	TGTGCCACCAGTGAGGGGCGTGCTGGGGCCAACGTCCTGACTTTC
TRBD2	NA	TRBV10-3	TRBJ2-5	CAYRLEALAGGSRTQYF	TGTGCCTATCGGTTAGAGGCGCTAGCGGGGGGGAGTCGGACCCAGTACTTC
NA	NA	TRBV11-1	TRBJ1-4	CASSWRGSTNEKLFF	TGTGCCAGCAGCTGGCGAGGGTCAACTAATGAAAAACTGTTTTTT
NA	once	TRBV3-1/TRBV3-2	TRBJ1-1	CASSTYPTTFF	TGTGCCAGCAGCACGTACCCAACAACTTTCTTT
TRBD1	NA	TRBV9	TRBJ1-2	CASSVGQGVGGYTF	TGTGCCAGCAGCGTAGGACAGGGGGTCGGAGGCTACACCTTC
TRBD1	NA	TRBV5-1	TRBJ1-4	CASSADRGRDEKLFF	TGCGCCAGCAGCGCGGACAGGGGAAGGGATGAAAAACTGTTTTTT
TRBD1	few	TRBV19	TRBJ2-7	CASSPTGGVSEQYF	TGTGCCAGTTCTCCGACAGGGGGAGTAAGCGAGCAGTACTTC
TRBD1	NA	TRBV11-2	TRBJ2-1	CASVTRTGYNEQFF	TGTGCCAGCGTAACAAGGACAGGCTACAATGAGCAGTTCTTC
TRBD2	NA	TRBV24-1	TRBJ2-2	CATSPGGNTGELFF	TGTGCCACCAGTCCGGGGGGGAACACCGGGGAGCTGTTTTTT
TRBD1	NA	TRBV9	TRBJ1-4	CASSPGGTNEKLFF	TGTGCCAGCAGCCCAGGGGGTACTAATGAAAAACTGTTTTTT
NA	NA	TRBV25-1	TRBJ2-6	CASSYSGANVLTF	TGTGCCAGCAGCTACTCTGGGGCCAACGTCCTGACTTTC
NA	NA	TRBV21-1	TRBJ2-7	CASSKTTPREGKQYF	TGTGCCAGCAGCAAGACCACCCCACGGGAAGGGAAGCAGTACTTC
TRBD1	NA	TRBV24-1	TRBJ2-7	CATSKGQGSYEQYF	TGTGCCACCAGCAAGGGACAGGGATCCTACGAGCAGTACTTC
NA	NA	TRBV24-1	TRBJ2-5	CATSDGGTPRWSTQYF	TGTGCCACCAGTGATGGGGGGACCCCACGGTGGTCGACCCAGTACTTC
NA	few	TRBV30	TRBJ1-1	CAWNILIGSSEAFF	TGTGCCTGGAACATATTAATAGGGAGCTCTGAAGCTTTCTTT
TRBD1	NA	TRBV5-4	TRBJ2-2	CASSQELTGQAGELFF	TGTGCCAGCAGCCAAGAACTGACAGGACAGGCCGGGGAGCTGTTTTTT
NA	NA	TRBV19	TRBJ1-2	CAIEFRGGYTF	TGTGCCATCGAATTCAGGGGTGGGTACACCTTC
TRBD2	NA	TRBV24-1	TRBJ2-1	CATSAPSGGAHEQFF	TGTGCCACCAGTGCTCCGAGCGGGGGGGCCCATGAGCAGTTCTTC
TRBD1	NA	TRBV29-1	TRBJ2-2	CSVTTGTGNGELFF	TGCAGCGTGACAACCGGGACAGGGAACGGGGAGCTGTTTTTT
TRBD1	NA	TRBV5-1	TRBJ2-3	CASSLAPTGGTDTQYF	TGCGCCAGCAGCTTGGCCCCGACAGGGGGCACAGATACGCAGTATTTT